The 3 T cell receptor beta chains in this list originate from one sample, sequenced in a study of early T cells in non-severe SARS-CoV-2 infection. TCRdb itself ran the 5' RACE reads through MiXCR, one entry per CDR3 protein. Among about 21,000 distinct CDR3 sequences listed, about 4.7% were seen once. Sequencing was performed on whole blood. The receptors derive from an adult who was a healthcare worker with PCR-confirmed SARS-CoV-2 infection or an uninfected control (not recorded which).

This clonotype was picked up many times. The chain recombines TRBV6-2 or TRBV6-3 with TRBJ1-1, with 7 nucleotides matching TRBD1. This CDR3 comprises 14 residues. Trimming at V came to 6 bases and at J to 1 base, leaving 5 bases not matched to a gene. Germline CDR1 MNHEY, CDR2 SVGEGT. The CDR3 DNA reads TGTGCCAGCAGAACCGGGACAGCGAACACTGAAGCTTTCTTT. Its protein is CASRTGTANTEAFF.

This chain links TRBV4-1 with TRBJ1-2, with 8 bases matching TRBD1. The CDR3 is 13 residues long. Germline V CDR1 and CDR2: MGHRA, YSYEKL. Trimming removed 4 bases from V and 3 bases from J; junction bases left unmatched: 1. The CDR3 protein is CASSLDRDYGYTF. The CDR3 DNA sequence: TGCGCCAGCAGCCTGGACAGGGACTATGGCTACACCTTC.

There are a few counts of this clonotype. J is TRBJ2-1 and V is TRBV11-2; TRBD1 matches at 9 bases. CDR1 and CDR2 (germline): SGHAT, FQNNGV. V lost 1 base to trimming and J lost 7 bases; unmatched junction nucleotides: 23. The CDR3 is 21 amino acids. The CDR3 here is CASSLGGRAPGTGSDVNEQFF. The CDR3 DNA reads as TGTGCCAGCAGCTTAGGAGGGCGAGCCCCCGGGACAGGGTCCGACGTTAATGAGCAGTTCTTC.